Listed here are 26 T cell receptor beta chains from one sample, sequenced in a study of T cells after yellow fever vaccination. TCRdb re-derived calls from the 5' RACE reads in MiXCR, one entry per CDR3 protein. The data contain about 340,000 distinct CDR3 sequences, around 12% of them singletons. Sequences were derived from CD4+ T cells sorted from PBMCs, sampled 15 days after the yellow fever booster vaccination. The receptors derive from a man younger than 30 who received the YFV17D yellow fever vaccine.

This clonotype was counted a few times. The chain links TRBV5-4 to TRBJ2-5; 7 bases are a match to TRBD2. V lost 7 bases to trimming and J lost 2 bases; unmatched junction nucleotides: 8. Per the germline V gene, CDR1 is SGHNT and CDR2 is YYREEE (reference sequence). This CDR3 spans 14 amino acids. Here the CDR3 reads CASRSGGSQETQYF. CDR3 in DNA: TGTGCCAGCCGTTCGGGAGGCAGTCAAGAGACCCAGTACTTC.

The chain couples TRBV9 to TRBJ2-2; tentatively, D is TRBD2 (7 bases). The CDR3 runs to 15 residues. Germline CDR1 and CDR2: SGDLS and YYNGEE. V lost 5 bases, J lost 7 bases, and 18 bases lay in between. In nucleotides, the CDR3 is TGTGCCAGCAGACCATCGGGGGGCGAGATCGGGGAGCTGTTTTTT. Its translation is CASRPSGGEIGELFF.

The chain couples TRBV3-1 to TRBJ2-2; D gene unclear. Trimming removed 1 base at V and 5 bases at J, with 2 bases between. Per the germline V gene, CDR1 is LGHDT and CDR2 is YNNKEL (reference sequence). The CDR3 runs 12 residues. The CDR3 spells CASSQGTGELFF. The CDR3 region has the DNA TGTGCCAGCAGCCAAGGGACCGGGGAGCTGTTTTTT.

This clonotype has only a few counts. CDR3 protein: CASSLAGTVNQPQHF. The CDR3 region has the DNA TGCGCCAGCAGCTTGGCCGGGACAGTCAATCAGCCCCAGCATTTT. The chain carries TRBV5-1 and TRBJ1-5, with 7 nucleotides matching TRBD1. Germline trimming cut 0 bases from V and 3 bases from J; bases unmatched to any gene: 3. Germline lookup yields CDR1 SGHRS and CDR2 YFSETQ. The CDR3 has 15 amino acids.

V usage is TRBV7-9 and J usage is TRBJ2-3, with D unresolved. Trimming shortened V by 7 bases and J by 0 bases, and 11 bases separated the two germline ends. Germline CDR1 SEHNR, CDR2 FQNEAQ (reference sequence). This CDR3 comprises 14 residues. Written as DNA, the CDR3 is TGTGCCAGCACGCGGACCACTAGCACAGATACGCAGTATTTT. Encoded protein: CASTRTTSTDTQYF. Looking up the rest from reference TRBV7-9 and TRBJ2-3 gives the full variable domain: DTGVSQNPRHKITKRGQNVTFRCDPISEHNRLYWYRQTLGQGPEFLTYFQNEAQLEKSRLLSDRFSAERPKGSFSTLEIQRTEQGDSAMYLCASTRTTSTDTQYFGPGTRLTVL.

This clonotype was detected only a few times. This chain connects TRBV5-1 to TRBJ2-3; D may be TRBD1 or TRBD2 (5 bases each). V was shortened by 1 base and J by 1 base, with 13 bases between the two germline ends. The germline CDR1 and CDR2 sequences are SGHRS and YFSETQ. The CDR3 totals 16 residues. The CDR3 bases are TGCGCCAGCAGCTTGCCAGAGGGGTTCGGCACAGATACGCAGTATTTT. Translation gives CASSLPEGFGTDTQYF.

This clonotype was counted only a few times. This sequence joins TRBV4-3 and TRBJ1-5; unclear D gene. With 0 bases removed from V and 9 bases from J, the gap between germline ends came to 15 bases. There are 15 residues in the CDR3. Per germline, CDR1 LGHNA and CDR2 YSLEER. CDR3 DNA: TGCGCCAGCAGCCAAGATTCGGCAGGTCCGAGGCCCCAGCATTTT. This gives the protein CASSQDSAGPRPQHF.

This clonotype has just a few counts. The V and J genes are TRBV12-3 or TRBV12-4 and TRBJ1-1; D call uncertain. The V and J ends lost 2 bases and 7 bases respectively, with 11 bases between them. There are 13 residues in the CDR3. CDR3 in DNA: TGTGCCAGCAGTTTACAGAGGAAGGGTGAAGCTTTCTTT. Translation gives CASSLQRKGEAFF.

This clonotype was found many times. The chain recombines TRBV12-3 or TRBV12-4 with TRBJ1-2, with TRBD1 identical over 9 bases. V shed 5 bases, J shed 4 bases, and the junction held 2 bases outside the gene matches. The CDR3 consists of 13 residues. The CDR3 nucleotides are TGTGCCAGCAGTGCGGGACAGGGCTATGGCTACACCTTC. It encodes CASSAGQGYGYTF.

This clonotype came up a few times. The chain links TRBV3-1 to TRBJ2-5, with TRBD2 identical over 11 bases. Germline-derived CDR1 and CDR2 are LGHDT and YNNKEL (reference sequence). V lost 1 base, J lost 2 bases, and 9 bases stayed unmatched. The CDR3 sequence is 18 residues long. CDR3 loop: CASSQVLSGGGPQETQYF. In DNA, the CDR3 is TGTGCCAGCAGCCAAGTCCTTAGCGGGGGGGGACCTCAAGAGACCCAGTACTTC.

In this sample, this clonotype turned up a few times. The chain combines TRBV30 with TRBJ2-1; a possible D gene is TRBD1 (6 bases). CDR3 size: 13 residues. In germline, CDR1 is GTSNPN, CDR2 SVGIG (reference sequence). V shed 1 base and J shed 9 bases, with 13 bases lying between them. CDR3 nucleotides: TGTGCCTGGAGTGCTGAAACAGGGCTTGAGCAGTTCTTC. This translates into CAWSAETGLEQFF.

The V gene is TRBV2, the J gene TRBJ1-6; D not certain. In germline, CDR1 is SNHLY, CDR2 FYNNEI. The V end lost 9 bases, the J end lost 10 bases, and 16 bases lay between the germline ends. The CDR3 sequence is 13 residues long. The CDR3 nucleotides read TGTGCCAGTACTAGGGAGGGCAGGTCACCCCTCCACTTT. Residues: CASTREGRSPLHF.

The sample holds a few counts of this clonotype. This chain connects TRBV7-9 to TRBJ1-1; D may be TRBD1 (6 bases). The length of the CDR3 is 14 residues. Deletions cut 3 bases from V and 3 bases from J, with 11 bases between. In germline, CDR1 is SEHNR, CDR2 FQNEAQ (reference sequence). CDR3: CASSFQGSDTEAFF. The CDR3 nucleotides read TGTGCCAGCAGCTTCCAGGGGTCCGACACTGAAGCTTTCTTT.

This clonotype was picked up a small number of times. V gene TRBV7-9 combines with J gene TRBJ1-3, with D unclear. CDR3 length: 16 amino acids. Trimming removed 3 bases from V and 0 bases from J, with 12 bases in between. Germline V CDR1 and CDR2: SEHNR, FQNEAQ (reference sequence). In DNA form, the CDR3 reads TGTGCCAGCAGCTTTTATTCCGAAGGCTCTGGAAACACCATATATTTT. Protein product: CASSFYSEGSGNTIYF.

This clonotype was observed a few times. The genes are TRBV7-2 and TRBJ1-5, with TRBD1 as a possible D gene (6 bases). Germline V gene data show CDR1 as SGHTA and CDR2 as FQGNSA. CDR3 length: 16 amino acids. V shed 5 bases and J shed 10 bases, with 24 bases lying between them. In DNA form, the CDR3 reads TGTGCCAGCAGCCTTGGGGGGGTCGGGACACCGGTACCCCAGCATTTT. As protein: CASSLGGVGTPVPQHF.

The rearrangement joins TRBV4-1 to TRBJ1-5, with D uncertain. Trimming shortened V by 0 bases and J by 3 bases, and 9 bases separated the two germline ends. CDR3 size: 15 residues. CDR1 is MGHRA, CDR2 YSYEKL, per germline. The CDR3 sequence: CASSQEWRANQPQHF. In DNA form, the CDR3 reads TGCGCCAGCAGCCAAGAGTGGAGGGCCAATCAGCCCCAGCATTTT.

This clonotype was counted only a few times. The J gene is TRBJ1-5, the V gene TRBV2; D unresolved. This CDR3 spans 13 amino acids. From germline, CDR1 is SNHLY and CDR2 FYNNEI. Deletions cut 7 bases from V and 4 bases from J, with 11 bases between. CDR3 nucleotides: TGTGCCAGCATGGAGGGCCTAAATCAGCCCCAGCATTTT. Translating it yields CASMEGLNQPQHF.

This clonotype has only a few counts. V and J are TRBV6-5 and TRBJ1-2; tentative D call: TRBD1 (5 bases). Trimming took 10 bases from V and 6 from J, leaving 18 bases between them. CDR3 length: 13 amino acids. Per the germline V gene, CDR1 is MNHEY and CDR2 is SVGAGI. In nucleotides, the CDR3 is TGTGCCACTACTAATCCAGGGCGAAATGGCTACACCTTC. It is translated as CATTNPGRNGYTF.

This chain joins TRBV3-1 and TRBJ1-2; 7 nucleotides align to TRBD1. J was trimmed by 6 bases and V by 3 bases; bases with no gene match: 7. Germline V gene lookup returns CDR1 LGHDT and CDR2 YNNKEL (reference sequence). The CDR3 is made up of 14 amino acids. CDR3: CASSHRRGSHGYTF. The CDR3 nucleotides read TGTGCCAGCAGCCATCGCAGGGGGTCGCATGGCTACACCTTC. Looking up the rest from reference TRBV3-1 and TRBJ1-2 gives the full variable domain: DTAVSQTPKYLVTQMGNDKSIKCEQNLGHDTMYWYKQDSKKFLKIMFSYNNKELIINETVPNRFSPKSPDKAHLNLHINSLELGDSAVYFCASSHRRGSHGYTFGSGTRLTVV.

The V gene is TRBV7-3, the J gene TRBJ2-3, with 8 bases that match TRBD1. This CDR3 is built from 14 residues. From germline, CDR1 is SGHTA and CDR2 FQGTGA. J lost 6 bases, V lost 5 bases, and 7 bases had no gene match. Here the CDR3 reads CASSPNQGADTQYF. The CDR3 DNA follows: TGTGCCAGCAGCCCAAACCAGGGGGCGGATACGCAGTATTTT.

J is TRBJ2-5 and V is TRBV27; a weak D match, TRBD2 (5 bases). Deletions cut 8 bases from V and 5 bases from J, with 9 bases between. Per the germline V gene, CDR1 is MNHEY and CDR2 is SMNVEV (reference sequence). The CDR3 has 11 residues. CDR3 nucleotides: TGTGCCAGCGGAAGGAGGGAGACCCAGTACTTC. Its protein product is CASGRRETQYF.

This clonotype has a handful of counts. The rearrangement uses TRBV29-1 and TRBJ2-3; D perhaps matches TRBD2 (6 bases). Trimming removed 3 bases from V and 0 bases from J, with 16 bases in between. This CDR3 is built from 16 residues. From germline, CDR1 is SQVTM and CDR2 ANQGSEA. CDR3 residues: CSVETRWGGSTDTQYF. The CDR3 bases are TGCAGCGTTGAGACCAGGTGGGGAGGAAGCACAGATACGCAGTATTTT.

A few counts support this clonotype. The chain employs TRBV6-6 and TRBJ1-6; D unclear. Germline assignment: CDR1 MNHNY and CDR2 SVGAGI (reference sequence). CDR3 length: 14 residues. V was trimmed by 0 bases and J by 8 bases, leaving 8 bases between them. The CDR3 region has the DNA TGTGCCAGCAGTTACTCGTCCCTTGATTCACCCCTCCACTTT. As protein: CASSYSSLDSPLHF.

The chain has TRBV6-5 and TRBJ2-2; 8 bases are shared with TRBD1. J lost 7 bases, V lost 6 bases, and 4 bases had no gene match. CDR3 length: 13 amino acids. CDR1 is MNHEY and CDR2 is SVGAGI in the germline V gene. DNA of the CDR3: TGTGCCAGCAGGGACAGGGTAATCGGGGAGCTGTTTTTT. Protein: CASRDRVIGELFF.

The table lists this clonotype with a few counts. The chain recombines TRBV9 with TRBJ2-1; D is undetermined. The V gene lost 0 bases and the J gene lost 9 bases, with 16 bases spanning the gap. Germline loops: CDR1 SGDLS, CDR2 YYNGEE. CDR3 length equals 15 residues. The CDR3 coding sequence is TGTGCCAGCAGCGTAGTGCCTCAACCCAACGCTGAGCAGTTCTTC. Protein product: CASSVVPQPNAEQFF.

V usage is TRBV30 and J usage is TRBJ1-5; 7 bases are a match to TRBD1. The CDR3 runs 13 residues. The trim removed 1 base at V and 7 bases at J, leaving 4 bases unmatched. Germline V gives CDR1 GTSNPN, CDR2 SVGIG (reference sequence). The CDR3 DNA reads as TGTGCCTGGAGTGCGACAGGGCGCCAGCCCCAGCATTTT. It translates to CAWSATGRQPQHF.